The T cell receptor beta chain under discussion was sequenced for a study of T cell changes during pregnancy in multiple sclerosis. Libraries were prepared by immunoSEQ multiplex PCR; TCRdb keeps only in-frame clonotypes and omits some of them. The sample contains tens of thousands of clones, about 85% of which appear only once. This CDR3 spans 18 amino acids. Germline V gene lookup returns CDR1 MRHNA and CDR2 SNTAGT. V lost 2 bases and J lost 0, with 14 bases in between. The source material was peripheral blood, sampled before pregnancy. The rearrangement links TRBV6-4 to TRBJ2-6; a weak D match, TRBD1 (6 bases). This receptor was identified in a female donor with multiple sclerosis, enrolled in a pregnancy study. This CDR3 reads CASSDRGTSYSGANVLTF. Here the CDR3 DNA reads TGTGCCAGCAGTGACAGGGGGACCTCTTACTCTGGGGCCAACGTCCTGACTTTC.